This is a list of T cell receptor beta chains from one sample in a study of human T cells and chemical hapten exposure. TCRdb re-derived calls from the RACE reads in MiXCR, one entry per CDR3 protein. This table holds tens of thousands of distinct CDR3 sequences, approximately 12% found once. The sequences come from whole blood, collected in connection with sensitization to the hapten diphenylcyclopropenone (DPC). These receptors came from a woman between 40 and 50 years old with alopecia areata. Some clones in this sample may be carry-over from other donors' samples. Each CDR3 is given with its conserved first and last residue. The D gene is left open where the match is weak. Only some rows state a clone size, as once, few, many or a class for expanded clones.

size: -
D: TRBD2
J: TRBJ2-5
V: TRBV3-1
DNA: TGTGCCAGCAGCCGTCTAGCGGGAGGGCCTGTGGAGACCCAGTACTTC
CDR3: CASSRLAGGPVETQYF

size: few
D: -
J: TRBJ2-3
V: TRBV20-1
DNA: TGCAGTGCTAGGCCACGCCTGTGGGCTAGCCCAGATACGCAGTATTTT
CDR3: CSARPRLWASPDTQYF

size: -
D: -
J: TRBJ2-7
V: TRBV28
DNA: TGTGCCAGCAGCTTACCCCGAGGGGTCCCCGTCCACGAGCAGTACTTC
CDR3: CASSLPRGVPVHEQYF

size: many
D: -
J: TRBJ1-1
V: TRBV28
DNA: TGTGCCAGCAGCCCCCGACAGGAAGGCACTGAAGCTTTCTTT
CDR3: CASSPRQEGTEAFF

size: -
D: -
J: TRBJ2-1
V: TRBV21-1
DNA: TGTGCCGGCGAGTTGCGACTAGCTAACAATGAGCAGTTCTTC
CDR3: CAGELRLANNEQFF

size: many
D: TRBD1
J: TRBJ1-1
V: TRBV28
DNA: TGTGCCAGCAGTTTAAGTACAGGGGGGAACACTGAAGCTTTCTTT
CDR3: CASSLSTGGNTEAFF

size: many
D: TRBD1
J: TRBJ1-4
V: TRBV19
DNA: TGTGCCAGCGGTGACAGGGCAACTAATGAAAAACTGTTTTTT
CDR3: CASGDRATNEKLFF

size: many
D: -
J: TRBJ1-5
V: TRBV6-2/TRBV6-3
DNA: TGTGCCAGCAGGGAGGGGGGGCCGCGGCAGCCCCAGCATTTT
CDR3: CASREGGPRQPQHF

size: once
D: TRBD2
J: TRBJ2-5
V: TRBV7-2
DNA: TGTGCCAGCAGCCGTGGACTAGAAGAGACCCAGTACTTC
CDR3: CASSRGLEETQYF

size: -
D: -
J: TRBJ1-1
V: TRBV10-3
DNA: TGTGCCATTAAAAAAGAGGACAGAAACACTGAAGCTTTCTTT
CDR3: CAIKKEDRNTEAFF

size: few
D: TRBD1
J: TRBJ2-7
V: TRBV7-2
DNA: TGTGCCAGCAGCTTACCAGGGGGCGACGAGCAGTACTTC
CDR3: CASSLPGGDEQYF

size: many
D: -
J: TRBJ2-6
V: TRBV19
DNA: TGTGCCAGTAAGGCGGCAGGGGGGACCAACGTCCTGACTTTC
CDR3: CASKAAGGTNVLTF

size: many
D: -
J: TRBJ1-6
V: TRBV2
DNA: TGTGCCAGCAGAGCTGCAGAGGGTTCACCCCTCCACTTT
CDR3: CASRAAEGSPLHF

size: few
D: TRBD1
J: TRBJ1-6
V: TRBV18
DNA: TGTGCCAGCTCACTCCTGACAGGGCCCGGGCACAATTCACCCCTCCACTTT
CDR3: CASSLLTGPGHNSPLHF

size: -
D: TRBD2
J: TRBJ2-3
V: TRBV7-2
DNA: TGTGCCAGCAGACTAGCGGACAGCACAGATACGCAGTATTTT
CDR3: CASRLADSTDTQYF

size: many
D: -
J: TRBJ2-1
V: TRBV28
DNA: TGTGCCAGCAGTTTAGGAGGGGGCAACTTATACAATGAGCAGTTCTTC
CDR3: CASSLGGGNLYNEQFF

size: -
D: -
J: TRBJ2-1
V: TRBV20-1
DNA: TGCAGTGCTAGAGATGTCGAGCGCCTCAATGAGCAGTTCTTC
CDR3: CSARDVERLNEQFF

size: many
D: -
J: TRBJ1-3
V: TRBV28
DNA: TGTGCCAGCAGTTTTACCGTCAGGTCCTCTGGAAACACCATATATTTT
CDR3: CASSFTVRSSGNTIYF

size: many
D: TRBD1
J: TRBJ1-2
V: TRBV20-1
DNA: TGCAGTGCCCCCAATTCGGACAGGCCTAACTATGGCTACACCTTC
CDR3: CSAPNSDRPNYGYTF

size: few
D: -
J: TRBJ1-6
V: TRBV7-2
DNA: TGTGCCAGCAGCCCGGCGGCAGGGAGTCCATCACCCCTCCACTTT
CDR3: CASSPAAGSPSPLHF

size: few
D: -
J: TRBJ1-3
V: TRBV4-1
DNA: TGCGCCAGCAGCCTGGACAGCCTCTCTGGAAACACCATATATTTT
CDR3: CASSLDSLSGNTIYF